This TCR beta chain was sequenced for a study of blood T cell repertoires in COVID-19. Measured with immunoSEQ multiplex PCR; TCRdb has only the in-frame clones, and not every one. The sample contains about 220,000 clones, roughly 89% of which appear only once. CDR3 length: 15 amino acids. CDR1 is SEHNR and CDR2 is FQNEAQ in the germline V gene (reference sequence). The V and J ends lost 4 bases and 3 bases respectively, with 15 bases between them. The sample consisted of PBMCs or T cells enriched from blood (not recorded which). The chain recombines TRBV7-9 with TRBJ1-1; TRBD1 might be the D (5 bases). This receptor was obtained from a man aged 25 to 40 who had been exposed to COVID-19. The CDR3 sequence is CASSSSVLRDTEAFF. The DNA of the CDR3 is TGTGCCAGCAGCTCTTCCGTCCTCAGGGACACTGAAGCTTTCTTT.